This paragraph covers one TCR beta chain sequence. With a J-beta primer mix and a sample-barcoded 5' primer, a second PCR ran about 7 to 12 cycles. TCRdb re-called the 5' RACE reads through MiXCR, storing one row per CDR3 protein. The table records hundreds of thousands of distinct CDR3 sequences, approximately 29% of them present only once. The CDR3 contains 15 residues. Germline V gives CDR1 SGHRS, CDR2 YFSETQ. After removal of 2 bases from V and 2 bases from J, the junction contained 4 bases not matched to a gene. The sample belongs to a study of blood T cells in healthy people across ages. The chain is built from TRBV5-1 and TRBJ2-5; 9 bases align to TRBD2. The sequencing input was blood. This TCR was sampled from an elderly woman in good health. CDR3 bases: TGCGCCAGCAGCTTATTGACTAGCGGACAAGAGACCCAGTACTTC. Translated: CASSLLTSGQETQYF.